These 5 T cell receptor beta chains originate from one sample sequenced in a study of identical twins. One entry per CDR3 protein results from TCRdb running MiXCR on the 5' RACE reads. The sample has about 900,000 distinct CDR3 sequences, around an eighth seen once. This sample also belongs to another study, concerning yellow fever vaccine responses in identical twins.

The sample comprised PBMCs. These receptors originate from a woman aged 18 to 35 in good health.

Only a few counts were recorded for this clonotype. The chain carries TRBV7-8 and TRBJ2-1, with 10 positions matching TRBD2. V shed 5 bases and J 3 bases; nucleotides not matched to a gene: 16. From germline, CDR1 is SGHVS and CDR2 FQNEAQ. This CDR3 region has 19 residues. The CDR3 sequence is CASSPHPSGSGPYYNEQFF. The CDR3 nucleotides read TGTGCCAGCAGCCCCCATCCTAGCGGGAGTGGTCCTTACTACAATGAGCAGTTCTTC.

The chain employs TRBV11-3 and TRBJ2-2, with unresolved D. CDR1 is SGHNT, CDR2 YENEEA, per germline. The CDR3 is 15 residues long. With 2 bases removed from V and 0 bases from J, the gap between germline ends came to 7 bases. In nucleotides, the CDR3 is TGTGCCAGCAGCTTATTGGCAACGAACACCGGGGAGCTGTTTTTT. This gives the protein CASSLLATNTGELFF.

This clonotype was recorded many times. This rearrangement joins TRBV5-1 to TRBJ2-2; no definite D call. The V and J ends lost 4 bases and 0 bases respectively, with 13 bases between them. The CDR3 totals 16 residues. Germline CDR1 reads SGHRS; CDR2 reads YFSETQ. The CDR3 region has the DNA TGCGCCAGCAGCCTCAGGTGGGCTACGAACACCGGGGAGCTGTTTTTT. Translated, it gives CASSLRWATNTGELFF.

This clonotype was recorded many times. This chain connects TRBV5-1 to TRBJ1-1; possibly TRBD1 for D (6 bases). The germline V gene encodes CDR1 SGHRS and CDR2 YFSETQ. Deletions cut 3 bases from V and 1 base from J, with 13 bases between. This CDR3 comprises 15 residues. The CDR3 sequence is CASSWNLQGNTEAFF. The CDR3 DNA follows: TGCGCCAGCAGCTGGAACTTACAGGGGAACACTGAAGCTTTCTTT.

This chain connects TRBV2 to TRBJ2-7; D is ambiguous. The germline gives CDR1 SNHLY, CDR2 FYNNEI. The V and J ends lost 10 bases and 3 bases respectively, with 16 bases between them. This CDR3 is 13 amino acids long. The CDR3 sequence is CATQYGQVYEQYF. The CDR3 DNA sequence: TGTGCCACCCAGTATGGGCAGGTCTACGAGCAGTACTTC. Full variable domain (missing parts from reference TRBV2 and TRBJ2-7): EPEVTQTPSHQVTQMGQEVILRCVPISNHLYFYWYRQILGQKVEFLVSFYNNEISEKSEIFDDQFSVERPDGSNFTLKIRSTKLEDSAMYFCATQYGQVYEQYFGPGTRLTVT.